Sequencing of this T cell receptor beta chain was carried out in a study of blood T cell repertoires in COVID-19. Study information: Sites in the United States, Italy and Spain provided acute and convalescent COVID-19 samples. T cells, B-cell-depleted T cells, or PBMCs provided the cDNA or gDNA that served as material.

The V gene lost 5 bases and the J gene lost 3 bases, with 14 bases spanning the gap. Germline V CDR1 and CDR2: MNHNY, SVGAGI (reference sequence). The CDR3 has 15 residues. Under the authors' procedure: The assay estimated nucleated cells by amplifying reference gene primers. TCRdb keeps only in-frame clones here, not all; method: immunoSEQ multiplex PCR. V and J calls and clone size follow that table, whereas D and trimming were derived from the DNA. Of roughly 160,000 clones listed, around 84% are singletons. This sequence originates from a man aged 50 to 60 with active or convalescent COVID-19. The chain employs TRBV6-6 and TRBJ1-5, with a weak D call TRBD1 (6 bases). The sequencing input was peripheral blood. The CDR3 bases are TGTGCCAGCAGTCCCAGCGACAGGACCAATCAGCCCCAGCATTTT. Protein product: CASSPSDRTNQPQHF.